The 27 T cell receptor beta chains listed next were all sequenced from one sample in a study of OX40 agonist ivuxolimab in advanced cancers. This table comes from immunoSEQ multiplex PCR, and its TCRdb copy is limited to in-frame clones, with some not included. The table has tens of thousands of clones, roughly 80% seen once. Specimen: CD4+ or CD8+ T cells sorted from blood, collected in a trial of the OX40 agonist ivuxolimab. These receptors came from an adult with an advanced solid tumor such as melanoma, head and neck, liver or kidney cancer.

This chain connects TRBV7-8 to TRBJ1-5, with D possibly TRBD1 on 6 matching bases. Trimming pared 0 bases from V and 0 bases from J, leaving 18 bases between. The CDR3 is 19 residues long. Germline assignment: CDR1 SGHVS and CDR2 FQNEAQ. In nucleotides, the CDR3 is TGTGCCAGCAGCTTAGCACGCAGGGGACTTCGGGATAGCAATCAGCCCCAGCATTTT. It specifies CASSLARRGLRDSNQPQHF.

The gene calls are TRBV28 and TRBJ1-1; D is perhaps TRBD1 (5 bases). Germline V lookup: CDR1 MDHEN, CDR2 SYDVKM. The CDR3 is made up of 14 amino acids. The V end was cut by 5 bases, the J end by 5 bases, with 15 bases between. The CDR3 region has the DNA TGTGCCAGCAGTCCTCCCCAGGGCTGGACTGAAGCTTTCTTT. This gives the protein CASSPPQGWTEAFF.

The V gene is TRBV6-4, the J gene TRBJ2-2; TRBD2 agrees at 10 bases. Germline lookup yields CDR1 MRHNA and CDR2 SNTAGT. Trimming cost V 2 bases and J 6 bases; bases outside gene matches: 6. The CDR3 runs 16 residues. CDR3 coding DNA: TGTGCCAGCAGTGACACGAGCGGGGGGGCCTCCGGGGAGCTGTTTTTT. It is translated as CASSDTSGGASGELFF.

The chain employs TRBV15 and TRBJ2-1, with D hard to call. In germline, CDR1 is LNHNV, CDR2 YYDKDF (reference sequence). There are 14 residues in the CDR3. Deletions cut 3 bases from V and 8 bases from J, with 14 bases between. CDR3 DNA: TGTGCCACCAGCAGTTGGGGTAATAGGGATGAGCAGTTCTTC. It is translated as CATSSWGNRDEQFF.

The rearrangement uses TRBV6-6 and TRBJ1-3; unclear D gene. Looked up from germline, CDR1 is MNHNY and CDR2 is SVGAGI (reference sequence). With 0 bases removed from V and 4 bases from J, the gap between germline ends came to 4 bases. The CDR3 spans 13 residues. The CDR3 DNA is TGTGCCAGCAGTTACTCGAGGGGAAACACCATATATTTT. Translation gives CASSYSRGNTIYF.

The chain links TRBV6-5 to TRBJ2-7, with 9 positions matching TRBD2. Unmatched junction bases numbered 8, after V lost 8 bases and J lost 3 bases. Looked up from germline, CDR1 is MNHEY and CDR2 is SVGAGI. The CDR3 runs 14 residues. The CDR3 here is CASSGAGGIYEQYV. The CDR3, as DNA: TGTGCCAGCTCCGGAGCGGGGGGAATCTACGAGCAGTACGTC.

This clone has just a few counts. This rearrangement joins TRBV18 to TRBJ1-1; D unclear. Germline-derived CDR1 and CDR2 are KGHSH and LQKENI. Trimming shortened V by 7 bases and J by 0 bases, and 9 bases separated the two germline ends. This CDR3 region has 13 residues. The CDR3 region is CASCREVNTEAFF. In DNA, the CDR3 is TGTGCCAGCTGCCGGGAGGTGAACACTGAAGCTTTCTTT. Filled out from reference TRBV18 and TRBJ1-1, the complete variable domain reads NAGVMQNPRHLVRRRGQEARLRCSPMKGHSHVYWYRQLPEEGLKFMVYLQKENIIDESGMPKERFSAEFPKEGPSILRIQQVVRGDSAAYFCASCREVNTEAFFGQGTRLTVV.

This clone was seen only a few times. This rearrangement joins TRBV27 to TRBJ1-6, with unresolved D. This CDR3 region has 14 residues. The V end was cut by 0 bases, the J end by 10 bases, with 10 bases between. In germline, CDR1 is MNHEY, CDR2 SMNVEV (reference sequence). DNA of the CDR3: TGTGCCAGCAGTTTATCGACGGATCTATCACCCCTCCACTTT. Protein product: CASSLSTDLSPLHF.

V usage is TRBV7-9 and J usage is TRBJ2-1; the match to TRBD2 covers 9 bases. The length of the CDR3 is 13 residues. The V segment lost 4 bases and the J segment 6 bases; nucleotides outside the gene matches: 1. Per the germline V gene, CDR1 is SEHNR and CDR2 is FQNEAQ (reference sequence). In nucleotides, the CDR3 is TGTGCCAGCAGCTCGACTAGCGGCAATGAGCAGTTCTTC. Protein sequence: CASSSTSGNEQFF.

This clone was seen only once. V and J are TRBV28 and TRBJ2-1; D assignment may be TRBD1 or TRBD2 (6 bases each). This CDR3 is built from 15 residues. CDR1 MDHEN and CDR2 SYDVKM come from the germline V gene. Trimming removed 6 bases from V and 6 bases from J, with 18 bases in between. CDR3 in amino acids: CASSLRGRLPNEQFF. Written as DNA, the CDR3 is TGTGCCAGCAGCCTCCGGGGGCGTCTTCCCAATGAGCAGTTCTTC.

The genes are TRBV18 and TRBJ2-7; D may be TRBD1 (5 bases). V shed 3 bases and J shed 5 bases, with 11 bases lying between them. There are 13 residues in the CDR3. Germline CDR1 and CDR2: KGHSH and LQKENI. The CDR3, as DNA: TGTGCCAGCTCACCCAGGGTATGGGACGAGCAGTACGTC. Residues: CASSPRVWDEQYV.

This clone was picked up one time. The chain links TRBV30 to TRBJ2-5; D unresolved. Trimming stripped 0 bases from V and 3 bases from J, with 8 bases between. There are 13 residues in the CDR3. Germline CDR1 GTSNPN, CDR2 SVGIG (reference sequence). CDR3 bases: TGTGCCTGGAGTGTGACGGCCAAAGAGACCCAGTACTTC. This translates into CAWSVTAKETQYF.

This clone was counted a few times. The rearrangement links TRBV6-6 to TRBJ2-5; TRBD1 agrees at 8 bases. The CDR3 sequence is 16 residues long. The trim removed 6 bases at V and 5 bases at J, leaving 14 bases unmatched. Germline V CDR1 and CDR2: MNHNY, SVGAGI (reference sequence). CDR3 sequence reads: CASSAQGQGNEETQYF. CDR3 bases: TGTGCCAGCAGCGCCCAAGGACAGGGAAATGAGGAGACCCAGTACTTC.

In its sample, this clone was seen once. The chain employs TRBV5-4 and TRBJ2-3; TRBD1 matches 8 bases. The length of the CDR3 is 14 residues. V was pared by 4 bases and J by 6 bases, with 7 bases of the junction left unmatched. Germline values: CDR1 SGHNT, CDR2 YYREEE (reference sequence). CDR3 nucleotide sequence: TGTGCCAGCAGCATGACAGGGGTCTCCGATACGCAGTATTTT. Translating gives CASSMTGVSDTQYF.

This sequence joins TRBV15 and TRBJ2-1, with D unclear. CDR3 length equals 14 residues. Trimming took 0 bases from V and 2 from J, leaving 5 bases between them. Per germline, CDR1 LNHNV and CDR2 YYDKDF (reference sequence). The CDR3 bases are TGTGCCACCAGCAGAGACCTAGCCTACAATGAGCAGTTCTTC. It yields the protein CATSRDLAYNEQFF.

In this sample, this clone turned up a few times. The V call is TRBV28, the J call TRBJ1-2, with a tentative D call TRBD1 (5 bases). Germline values: CDR1 MDHEN, CDR2 SYDVKM. Trimming stripped 10 bases from V and 5 bases from J, with 17 bases between. The CDR3 is 13 residues long. CDR3 sequence (DNA): TGTGCCACCGACAGCGAGGGACTTTATGGCTACACCTTC. Translating gives CATDSEGLYGYTF.

This rearrangement joins TRBV19 to TRBJ2-5, with TRBD2 identical over 7 bases. This CDR3 has 16 amino acids. Germline trimming cut 4 bases from V and 3 bases from J; bases unmatched to any gene: 11. CDR1 is LNHDA, CDR2 SQIVND, per germline (reference sequence). The CDR3 is CASSKNRDYPKETQYF. CDR3 in DNA: TGTGCCAGTAGTAAAAACCGGGACTACCCGAAAGAGACCCAGTACTTC. Filled out from reference TRBV19 and TRBJ2-5, the complete variable domain reads DGGITQSPKYLFRKEGQNVTLSCEQNLNHDAMYWYRQDPGQGLRLIYYSQIVNDFQKGDIAEGYSVSREKKESFPLTVTSAQKNPTAFYLCASSKNRDYPKETQYFGPGTRLLVL.

The gene calls are TRBV28 and TRBJ1-2; D uncertain. Per the germline V gene, CDR1 is MDHEN and CDR2 is SYDVKM. The V end was cut by 9 bases, the J end by 8 bases, with 19 bases between. The CDR3 loop spans 13 amino acids. The CDR3 reads CASITESGAGYTF. The CDR3 region has the DNA TGTGCCAGTATCACCGAGAGCGGTGCCGGCTACACCTTC.

V is TRBV10-3 and J is TRBJ1-5; a weak D match, TRBD1 (6 bases). V lost 2 bases and J 11 bases, leaving 16 bases between the germline ends. The germline gives CDR1 ENHRY, CDR2 SYGVKD. The CDR3 totals 14 residues. Here the CDR3 DNA reads TGTGCCATCAGTGAGGACGGGGACACTGGGTCCCAGCATTTT. Amino acid sequence: CAISEDGDTGSQHF.

The rearrangement links TRBV11-2 to TRBJ2-3, with 13 bases lining up with TRBD2. The CDR3 is 16 residues long. In germline, CDR1 is SGHAT, CDR2 FQNNGV. The junction had 5 bases not matched to a gene; V was cut back by 5 bases and J by 3 bases. CDR3 sequence (DNA): TGTGCCAGCAGCGCCACTAGCGGGAGGGCTACAGATACGCAGTATTTT. It translates to CASSATSGRATDTQYF.

This clone was picked up a small number of times. The CDR3 reads CASGRGQSTDTQYF. The CDR3 nucleotides are TGCGCCAGCGGCCGGGGGCAAAGCACAGATACGCAGTATTTT. This chain uses TRBV5-1 with TRBJ2-3; tentatively, D is TRBD1 or TRBD2 (6 bases each). The germline V gene has CDR1 SGHRS and CDR2 YFSETQ. V was clipped by 7 bases and J by 0 bases, with 12 bases between them. The CDR3 is 14 residues long.

In its sample, this clone was seen once. J is TRBJ2-3 and V is TRBV9, with 14 bases identical to TRBD2. This CDR3 has 15 amino acids. Germline loops: CDR1 SGDLS, CDR2 YYNGEE. Trimming removed 4 bases from V and 6 bases from J; junction bases left unmatched: 4. The chain's CDR3 is CASSLGLAGVDTQYF. The CDR3, as DNA: TGTGCCAGCAGCCTGGGACTAGCGGGAGTTGATACGCAGTATTTT.

The chain combines TRBV19 with TRBJ2-5; D possibly corresponds to TRBD2 (5 bases). Judging by the DNA end, TRBJ2-7 fits better; the J call may be wrong. Germline CDR1 and CDR2: LNHDA and SQIVND (reference sequence). The CDR3 loop spans 17 amino acids. CDR3 sequence reads: CASSISHRTREPYEQYF. For the CDR3, the DNA is TGTGCCAGTAGTATATCCCATAGGACTCGTGAACCTTACGAGCAGTACTTC.

For the CDR3, the DNA is TGTGCCAGCTTGGGGGGTAGAAATCAGCCCCAGCATTTT. It codes for CASLGGRNQPQHF. This chain links TRBV18 with TRBJ1-5; TRBD1 is a possible D gene (5 bases). The CDR3 is made up of 13 amino acids. V lost 7 bases to trimming and J lost 4 bases, with 11 bases between them. Germline V lookup: CDR1 KGHSH, CDR2 LQKENI.

The chain couples TRBV6-1 to TRBJ2-1; unclear D gene. Deletions cut 7 bases from V and 0 bases from J, with 10 bases between. This CDR3 has 14 amino acids. Germline values: CDR1 MNHNS, CDR2 SASEGT. CDR3 coding DNA: TGTGCCAGCACCCCCCCTAGCTCCTACAATGAGCAGTTCTTC. Amino acid sequence: CASTPPSSYNEQFF.

The DNA for the CDR3 is TGTGCCACCAGCGTCAGGTGGCTAGCGGGAACTACTGGAAGCAATGAGCAGTTCTTC. Translation gives CATSVRWLAGTTGSNEQFF. The chain carries TRBV15 and TRBJ2-1; 9 nucleotides agree with TRBD2. V shed 5 bases, J shed 6 bases, and the junction held 20 bases outside the gene matches. The length of the CDR3 is 19 residues. CDR1 and CDR2 from the germline V gene are LNHNV and YYDKDF (reference sequence).

The rearrangement links TRBV5-1 to TRBJ1-1, with D tentatively TRBD1 (6 bases). The CDR3 totals 14 residues. V dropped 0 bases and J dropped 4 bases, with 10 bases sitting between them. Germline V gene sequence: CDR1 SGHRS, CDR2 YFSETQ. The CDR3 region is CASSLVQGPTEAFF. Here the CDR3 DNA reads TGCGCCAGCAGCTTGGTACAGGGACCCACTGAAGCTTTCTTT.